This entry features one T cell receptor (beta chain) sequence. The data belong to a study of shared clonotypes between healthy human individuals. Between the trimmed V and J ends, which lost 4 bases and 4 bases, there was a span of 20 bases. Germline CDR1 SQVTM, CDR2 ANQGSEA. There are 16 residues in the CDR3. Splitting of each subset's genomic DNA was done evenly across several immunoSEQ plates. Data came from immunoSEQ multiplex PCR; TCRdb stores just in-frame clones and leaves some out. The sample carries some 2.3 million clones, approximately 93% recorded once. The receptor comes from a man younger than 35 in good health. Some clones in this sample may be carry-over from other donors' samples. V usage is TRBV29-1 and J usage is TRBJ2-1; the D gene could be TRBD1 or TRBD2 (9 bases each). Sequencing used naive CD4+ T cells from PBMCs. The subset here: CD45RA+ positively selected. The CDR3 protein is CSVAVTSGQGYNEQFF. The CDR3 DNA reads as TGCAGCGTTGCCGTGACTAGCGGACAGGGGTACAATGAGCAGTTCTTC.